The present T cell receptor (beta chain) was sequenced within a study of T-cell reconstitution after alpha-beta-depleted transplantation in children (TCRdb year 2016). With respect to the entire study: Using TCR repertoire profiling, the study quantitatively followed how T-cell immune reconstitution unfolded in children after TCRalphabeta/CD19-depleted allogeneic hematopoietic cell transplantation. Study-level results and caveats: The frequencies of hyperexpanded clones fell over the following months, and after one year, T-cell counts and TCRbeta diversity were mostly attributed to newly produced T cells. The high TCRbeta diversity at day 60 in some patients was ascribed to recipient T cells and intrathymic progenitors that had survived conditioning. About two months after transplant, the apparently early recovery of alphabetaT-cell counts reportedly depended on just several hundred clones that had expanded rapidly and came from non-depleted graft cells.

Remarks on this clonotype: Its specific antigen is unknown. Base qualities are not recorded, but no much larger clone differs from it by a single base.

CDR1 and CDR2 are drawn from the germline V gene: KGHDR, SFDVKD. Measured from the cysteine to the phenylalanine, the CDR3 is 13 residues long. The entry retains the CDR3 DNA only, 39 bases that are in frame from base 1. Cut back by 5 bases and 7 bases, the V and J ends lie 11 bases apart. Preparation of the library involved PCR. TCRdb shows the sequencer as Illumina HiSeq 2500. Molecular barcoding was employed in the preparation of TCR libraries, with unique molecular identifiers being used to normalize TCRbeta repertoire quantification. TCRdb's own reprocessing of the public reads used fastp at Q25 and MiXCR and kept productive beta chains. Each CDR3 protein gets just one entry, which takes the most common genes and DNA from the rows behind it. The table for this sample lists 350,000 to 500,000 distinct CDR3 sequences; roughly 44% of them were counted only once. The top ten clones comprise about 30% of the sample.

The intended sense of this specimen's treatment or condition label: allogeneic hematopoietic cell transplantation with graft depleted of TCRalphabeta T cells and CD19 B cells. TCRalphabeta/CD19-depleted allogeneic hematopoietic cell grafts were given to the transplant recipients, all of whom were children. This chain joins TRBV24-1 to TRBJ2-1; matching of 5 bases hints at TRBD1 as the D gene. This receptor was identified in a girl aged 2 to 9 with aplastic anemia, due to receive a stem cell transplant. Material: PBMCs, obtained before TCRalphabeta/CD19-depleted stem cell transplant. CDR3 reads: CATSAWKGNEQFF. The DNA reads as follows: TGTGCCACCAGTGCTTGGAAGGGGAATGAGCAGTTCTTC.